This section outlines one T cell receptor beta chain sequence together with its context. Its antigen is currently unknown. TCRdb ran MiXCR on the reads and lists one entry per CDR3 protein. The table has about 770,000 distinct CDR3 sequences, 29% seen once. The CDR3 is made up of 16 amino acids. V lost 5 bases, J lost 0 bases, and 14 bases lay in between. Germline CDR1 and CDR2: SNHLY and FYNNEI. The record originates from a study of T cell repertoires in cytomegalovirus infection. Looking at the study overall: Researchers turned to recently identified HLA-C-restricted CMV epitopes as well as well-studied HLA-B-restricted ones. CMV infection and matching HLA type were both indicated by public TCR beta signatures.

Study findings and constraints: Within the response measured ex vivo, HLA-C-restricted CMV-specific TCR beta clonotypes were dominant.

This TCR came from a human donor in good health (CMV status not recorded). Some clones in this sample may be carry-over from other donors' samples. This rearrangement joins TRBV2 to TRBJ1-3, with D tentatively TRBD1 (6 bases). Sequences were derived from cultured CD8+ T cells from PBMCs, sampled from culture after CMV antigen stimulation. CDR3 residues: CASSRGHLRSGNTIYF. CDR3 DNA sequence: TGTGCCAGCAGTAGGGGACACCTCCGCTCTGGAAACACCATATATTTT. Full variable domain (remainder filled in from reference TRBV2 and TRBJ1-3): EPEVTQTPSHQVTQMGQEVILRCVPISNHLYFYWYRQILGQKVEFLVSFYNNEISEKSEIFDDQFSVERPDGSNFTLKIRSTKLEDSAMYFCASSRGHLRSGNTIYFGEGSWLTVV.